What follows are 24 T cell receptor beta chains derived from one specimen sequenced in a study of T cells in narcolepsy. Libraries were prepared by immunoSEQ multiplex PCR; TCRdb keeps only in-frame clonotypes and omits some of them. The data show around 33,000 clones, with roughly four fifths seen just once and less than 3% held by the top ten. Sequenced material: CD45RA- memory CD4+ T cells from PBMCs. The receptors shown here come from a human donor with narcolepsy.

This chain connects TRBV6-1 to TRBJ2-5; maybe TRBD2 (5 bases). V lost 8 bases and J lost 2, with 15 bases in between. The CDR3 runs 14 residues. The germline CDR1 and CDR2 sequences are MNHNS and SASEGT. The CDR3 DNA reads TGTGCCAGCGGACGTAGGACTCGGCAAGAGACCCAGTACTTC. This encodes CASGRRTRQETQYF.

The genes are TRBV19 and TRBJ1-2; D might be TRBD1 (5 bases). There are 13 residues in the CDR3. Germline V gives CDR1 LNHDA, CDR2 SQIVND (reference sequence). V was shortened by 5 bases and J by 4 bases, with 11 bases between the two germline ends. As DNA, the CDR3 is TGTGCCAGTAGTGGCAGGGTGGGCTATGGCTACACCTTC. Translation gives CASSGRVGYGYTF.

V and J are TRBV4-2 and TRBJ1-5; TRBD1 is a possible D gene (6 bases). The germline CDR1 and CDR2 sequences are LGHNA and YNFKEQ. The V gene lost 5 bases and the J gene lost 0 bases, with 17 bases spanning the gap. The CDR3 covers 17 residues. CDR3 coding DNA: TGTGCCAGCAGCAAGAAAATTACAGGGAATAGCAATCAGCCCCAGCATTTT. Amino acid sequence: CASSKKITGNSNQPQHF.

The rearrangement joins TRBV7-2 to TRBJ2-7; D possibly corresponds to TRBD2 (5 bases). V was clipped by 5 bases and J by 2 bases, with 13 bases between them. Germline V lookup: CDR1 SGHTA, CDR2 FQGNSA. This CDR3 comprises 14 residues. The CDR3 sequence: CASSPDLSPYEQYF. CDR3 DNA sequence: TGTGCCAGCAGCCCGGACTTAAGCCCCTACGAGCAGTACTTC.

In DNA, the CDR3 is TGTGCCAGCAGCTTGACCCTCGAAGCTTTCTTT. It translates to CASSLTLEAFF. The V gene is TRBV7-2, the J gene TRBJ1-1; no reliable D call. This CDR3 contains 11 residues. Per the germline V gene, CDR1 is SGHTA and CDR2 is FQGNSA. With 3 bases removed from V and 8 bases from J, the gap between germline ends came to 7 bases.

This clone was picked up one time. The V gene is TRBV7-6, the J gene TRBJ1-1; D is uncertain. The CDR3 loop spans 13 amino acids. The germline V gene has CDR1 SGHVS and CDR2 FNYEAQ. The V end was cut by 5 bases, the J end by 2 bases, with 9 bases between. The CDR3 DNA reads TGTGCCAGCAGCCAGGAGGTAAACACTGAAGCTTTCTTT. Translating it yields CASSQEVNTEAFF.

DNA for the CDR3: TGTGCCAGCAGCCAGAGACTAGCGGGCCCCGGAACCGGGGAGCTGTTTTTT. Encoded protein: CASSQRLAGPGTGELFF. The chain is built from TRBV7-2 and TRBJ2-2; 10 bases are shared with TRBD2. The germline gives CDR1 SGHTA, CDR2 FQGNSA. The CDR3 has 17 residues. With V trimmed by 5 bases and J by 5 bases, 11 bases remained unmatched.

The chain combines TRBV18 with TRBJ1-6, with a possible D match to TRBD1 (6 bases). The V gene's germline CDR1 is KGHSH and CDR2 LQKENI. V gave up 9 bases and J gave up 0 bases, with 18 bases separating them. This CDR3 spans 17 amino acids. The CDR3 DNA reads TGTGCCAGTACAGACAGGTACCCAATCTCCTATAATTCACCCCTCCACTTT. Protein product: CASTDRYPISYNSPLHF.

The rearrangement links TRBV5-1 to TRBJ2-1; D may correspond to TRBD1 or TRBD2 (5 bases each). The CDR3 is 14 residues long. The V gene's germline CDR1 is SGHRS and CDR2 YFSETQ. Trimming stripped 2 bases from V and 4 bases from J, with 10 bases between. In DNA, the CDR3 is TGCGCCAGCAGCTTAGCCAGGGAGTACAATGAGCAGTTCTTC. The encoded protein is CASSLAREYNEQFF.

The chain joins TRBV5-4 to TRBJ2-3; D not resolved. Trimming removed 1 base from V and 0 bases from J, with 12 bases in between. The CDR3 spans 16 residues. CDR1 and CDR2 from the germline V gene are SGHNT and YYREEE (reference sequence). The CDR3 is CASSLPVLSSTDTQYF. The CDR3 region has the DNA TGTGCCAGCAGCTTGCCTGTCCTTTCCAGCACAGATACGCAGTATTTT.

The rearrangement links TRBV29-1 to TRBJ2-5; 11 bases line up with TRBD2. The V segment lost 7 bases and the J segment 6 bases; nucleotides outside the gene matches: 7. CDR1 and CDR2 from the germline V gene are SQVTM and ANQGSEA. The CDR3 loop spans 13 amino acids. Here the CDR3 DNA reads TGCAGCGCCATACTAGCGGGGGTGAAGACCCAGTACTTC. It is translated as CSAILAGVKTQYF. Variable domain in full (rest from reference TRBV29-1 and TRBJ2-5): SAVISQKPSRDICQRGTSLTIQCQVDSQVTMMFWYRQQPGQSLTLIATANQGSEATYESGFVIDKFPISRPNLTFSTLTVSNMSPEDSSIYLCSAILAGVKTQYFGPGTRLLVL.

The chain employs TRBV19 and TRBJ1-2, with 7 bases lining up with TRBD1. The CDR3 length is 15 residues. Unmatched junction bases numbered 13, after V lost 4 bases and J lost 8 bases. CDR1 and CDR2 (germline): LNHDA, SQIVND (reference sequence). Written as DNA, the CDR3 is TGTGCCAGTAGTAGATTCGGACAGGTGGGTGACGGCTACACCTTC. Translation gives CASSRFGQVGDGYTF.

The rearrangement joins TRBV7-2 to TRBJ1-1; D not certain. Trimming left V 1 base short and J 5 bases short, with 2 bases between. The CDR3 loop spans 11 amino acids. The germline CDR1 and CDR2 sequences are SGHTA and FQGNSA. CDR3 DNA: TGTGCCAGCAGCTTAGTTACTGAAGCTTTCTTT. The encoded protein is CASSLVTEAFF.

This clone was observed a single time. This chain uses TRBV12-5 with TRBJ1-2; D is uncertain. The CDR3 totals 14 residues. Per the germline V gene, CDR1 is LGHNT and CDR2 is FRNRAP. Between the trimmed V and J ends, which lost 2 bases and 8 bases, there was a span of 15 bases. The CDR3: CASGLSLLLGGYTF. The CDR3 nucleotides read TGTGCTAGTGGTTTGAGTCTCCTGCTAGGCGGCTACACCTTC.

The chain recombines TRBV7-8 with TRBJ2-1, with 7 bases identical to TRBD2. Germline CDR1 reads SGHVS; CDR2 reads FQNEAQ. This CDR3 comprises 14 residues. Losses at the gene ends were 7 bases for V and 7 bases for J; bases not matched to a gene: 10. The CDR3 region has the DNA TGTGCCAGCAACGGGCACCGGGGGGAGAATGAGCAGTTCTTC. Protein: CASNGHRGENEQFF.

V and J are TRBV4-1 and TRBJ1-5; 7 bases fit TRBD1. Looked up from germline, CDR1 is MGHRA and CDR2 is YSYEKL. V gave up 0 bases and J gave up 5 bases; unmatched junction bases: 4. This CDR3 comprises 15 residues. CDR3 nucleotide sequence: TGCGCCAGCAGCCAAGAGACAGGGCCCCATCAGCCCCAGCATTTT. Translating gives CASSQETGPHQPQHF.

This chain uses TRBV10-3 with TRBJ2-3; D unresolved. The ends were cut back, 6 bases at V and 5 bases at J, with 18 bases in the middle. CDR3 length equals 15 residues. From germline, CDR1 is ENHRY and CDR2 SYGVKD. DNA for the CDR3: TGTGCCATCAGGAGAACAGCCGGCGGTGTAGATACGCAGTATTTT. Amino acids: CAIRRTAGGVDTQYF.

This clone was detected only once. This chain uses TRBV5-1 with TRBJ1-1, with D tentatively TRBD1 (5 bases). The germline V and J ends were trimmed by 7 bases and 1 base, with 20 bases remaining between them. Germline assignment: CDR1 SGHRS and CDR2 YFSETQ. The CDR3 is 16 residues long. The CDR3 is CASSDQGMIGNTEAFF. CDR3 nucleotide sequence: TGCGCCAGCTCCGACCAGGGAATGATAGGGAACACTGAAGCTTTCTTT. Complete variable domain (other parts from reference TRBV5-1 and TRBJ1-1): KAGVTQTPRYLIKTRGQQVTLSCSPISGHRSVSWYQQTPGQGLQFLFEYFSETQRNKGNFPGRFSGRQFSNSRSEMNVSTLELGDSALYLCASSDQGMIGNTEAFFGQGTRLTVV.

The chain combines TRBV7-2 with TRBJ2-2, with a possible D match to TRBD2 (5 bases). V was clipped by 2 bases and J by 7 bases, with 14 bases between them. Per germline, CDR1 SGHTA and CDR2 FQGNSA. This CDR3 is 15 amino acids long. In DNA form, the CDR3 reads TGTGCCAGCAGCTTATTAGGCTCCCGGGGCGGGGAGCTGTTTTTT. Protein: CASSLLGSRGGELFF.

The chain combines TRBV7-6 with TRBJ2-7, with 7 positions matching TRBD1. The CDR3 spans 14 residues. V shed 1 base, J shed 6 bases, and the junction held 6 bases outside the gene matches. CDR1 and CDR2 from the germline V gene are SGHVS and FNYEAQ. The chain's CDR3 is CASSLDRAGGEQYF. CDR3 in DNA: TGTGCCAGCAGCTTAGACAGGGCAGGGGGCGAGCAGTACTTC.

The chain employs TRBV7-2 and TRBJ1-5; D remains unclear. CDR1 is SGHTA and CDR2 is FQGNSA in the germline V gene. V was shortened by 5 bases and J by 6 bases, with 14 bases between the two germline ends. There are 14 residues in the CDR3. CDR3 coding DNA: TGTGCCAGCAGCCCTTCGGGGAGGGCTCAGCCCCAGCATTTT. Its protein product is CASSPSGRAQPQHF.

V usage is TRBV6-5 and J usage is TRBJ1-1; D is possibly TRBD1 (6 bases). Germline V gives CDR1 MNHEY, CDR2 SVGAGI. CDR3 length equals 14 residues. Trimming took 2 bases from V and 10 from J, leaving 17 bases between them. The CDR3 spells CASSYEGGMGGAFF. The CDR3 region has the DNA TGTGCCAGCAGTTACGAGGGGGGGATGGGCGGAGCTTTCTTT.

The chain recombines TRBV6-6 with TRBJ2-2; 7 nucleotides agree with TRBD1. The trim removed 6 bases at V and 0 bases at J, leaving 4 bases unmatched. Germline lookup yields CDR1 MNHNY and CDR2 SVGAGI (reference sequence). The CDR3 is made up of 15 amino acids. The CDR3 sequence: CASSPQGANTGELFF. The DNA for the CDR3 is TGTGCCAGCAGCCCCCAGGGGGCGAACACCGGGGAGCTGTTTTTT.

V gene TRBV6-1 combines with J gene TRBJ1-1; possibly TRBD1 for D (6 bases). The V gene's germline CDR1 is MNHNS and CDR2 SASEGT. CDR3 length: 11 residues. The ends were cut back, 6 bases at V and 6 bases at J, with 8 bases in the middle. CDR3 sequence (DNA): TGTGCCAGCAGGGGGGGCCCTGAAGCTTTCTTT. Its protein is CASRGGPEAFF.